These 8 T cell receptor beta chains were all obtained from the same sample, sequenced in a study of tumor and adjacent non-tumor tissue in lung cancer. A modified ARM-PCR protocol with three rounds of nested PCR amplified TCRbeta. MiXCR was run by TCRdb on the multiplex PCR reads, yielding one entry per CDR3 protein. The sample shows over 40,000 distinct CDR3 sequences, roughly 60% of them seen only once. This sample's RNA came from whole unsorted tissue. More than 3 cm separated this lung sample from the edge of the tumor. Sequenced material: distant non-tumor lung tissue. All receptors derive from a woman between 40 and 50 years old with non-small cell lung cancer.

The chain couples TRBV2 to TRBJ1-1, with D possibly being TRBD1 (6 bases). Trimming took off 2 bases at V and 11 bases at J, with 15 bases between the two ends. CDR3 length equals 13 residues. Per germline, CDR1 SNHLY and CDR2 FYNNEI. This CDR3 is CASSEFKGDRAFF. The CDR3 bases are TGTGCCAGCAGTGAATTTAAGGGGGATAGGGCTTTCTTT. The complete variable domain, with remaining parts taken from reference TRBV2 and TRBJ1-1, reads EPEVTQTPSHQVTQMGQEVILRCVPISNHLYFYWYRQILGQKVEFLVSFYNNEISEKSEIFDDQFSVERPDGSNFTLKIRSTKLEDSAMYFCASSEFKGDRAFFGQGTRLTVV.

This clonotype was found once. Lacking the conserved final phenylalanine or tryptophan, this CDR3 likely reflects a read error. Because the CDR3's place on the DNA is in doubt, the DNA is left out and the CDR3 is given as listed by TCRdb. The chain is built from TRBV29-1 and TRBJ2-3; the table gives TRBD2 as D, unverified against the DNA. Inclusive of both ends, the CDR3 amounts to 14 amino acids. The germline CDR1 and CDR2 sequences are SQVTM and ANQGSEA. The CDR3 is CSVVPAGRTDTRYL.

This clonotype has more than one count but fewer than ten. A read error may explain this, as a much larger clone is one base away. The rearrangement uses TRBV6-5 and TRBJ1-2; 7 positions agree with TRBD1. Germline assignment: CDR1 MNHEY and CDR2 SVGAGI. This CDR3 spans 13 amino acids. The CDR3: CVSRHTGAEGYTF. CDR3 bases: TGTGTCAGCAGGCATACAGGGGCGGAGGGCTACACCTTC.

There are a few counts of this clonotype. This chain connects TRBV20-1 to TRBJ2-1, with 12 bases lining up with TRBD2. Looked up from germline, CDR1 is DFQATT and CDR2 is SNEGSKA (reference sequence). The CDR3 is 15 amino acids. V was clipped by 8 bases and J by 9 bases; unmatched bases: 14. The CDR3 DNA reads as TGCAGTACTCTTCCTACTAGCGGGAGGATTGGTGAGCAGTTCTTC. Protein sequence: CSTLPTSGRIGEQFF.

In its sample, this clonotype was seen many times. The V and J genes are TRBV24-1 and TRBJ2-3, with D uncertain. The CDR3 sequence is 15 residues long. From germline, CDR1 is KGHDR and CDR2 SFDVKD. Trimming pared 0 bases from V and 0 bases from J, leaving 6 bases between. CDR3 sequence reads: CATSDLSGSTDTQYF. Written as DNA, the CDR3 is TGTGCCACCAGTGATTTGTCCGGGAGCACAGATACGCAGTATTTT.

Regarding this clonotype: Here the CDR3 omits its conserved ending phenylalanine or tryptophan, so a read error is the likely source. The chain has TRBV11-2 and TRBJ2-1, with D perhaps TRBD1 (6 bases). Germline CDR1 reads SGHAT; CDR2 reads FQNNGV. The CDR3 runs to 14 residues. For the CDR3, the DNA is TGTGTCAGCAGCCCCGAGGGGGCCTACAATGAGCAGTTCTCC. It encodes CVSSPEGAYNEQFS.

This chain links TRBV12-3 or TRBV12-4 with TRBJ1-2; D uncertain. Trimming left V 5 bases short and J 8 bases short, with 18 bases between. The CDR3 is made up of 14 amino acids. CDR3 nucleotides: TGTGCCAGCAGTGGGCTCGGCAGCGGGAGAGGCTACACCTTC. It codes for CASSGLGSGRGYTF.

This clonotype has just a few counts. The J gene is TRBJ2-2, the V gene TRBV7-3; D may be TRBD2 (6 bases). The CDR3 totals 15 residues. The germline V gene encodes CDR1 SGHTA and CDR2 FQGTGA. The germline V and J ends were trimmed by 6 bases and 8 bases, with 19 bases remaining between them. As DNA, the CDR3 is TGTGCCAGCAGAGATCCGGGAGATATCACTGGGGAGCTGTTTTTT. This codes for CASRDPGDITGELFF.